Listed here are 2 T cell receptor beta chains from one sample, sequenced in a study of blood T cells in healthy people across ages. The use of a sample-barcoded 5' primer and a J-beta primer mix characterized a second PCR of roughly 6 to 11 cycles. A single record per CDR3 protein comes from TCRdb applying MiXCR to the 5' RACE reads. The sample includes 800,000 to 950,000 distinct CDR3 sequences, 35% to 40% of them seen just once. Source material: blood. These receptors were taken from a man aged 18 to 30 in good health.

This rearrangement joins TRBV4-1 to TRBJ1-1, with D unresolved. The CDR3 runs 17 residues. The V gene lost 1 base and the J gene lost 1 base, with 16 bases spanning the gap. The germline gives CDR1 MGHRA, CDR2 YSYEKL. In nucleotides, the CDR3 is TGCGCCAGCAGCCAAGCCGGGATCGGACGGGAGAACACTGAAGCTTTCTTT. Its translation: CASSQAGIGRENTEAFF.

The rearrangement links TRBV7-9 to TRBJ2-7; TRBD2 might be the D (5 bases). V dropped 1 base and J dropped 2 bases, with 9 bases sitting between them. Germline V gene data show CDR1 as SEHNR and CDR2 as FQNEAQ (reference sequence). The CDR3 is made up of 14 amino acids. The CDR3 loop reads CASSLGSAAYEQYF. CDR3 DNA: TGTGCCAGCAGCTTAGGGTCAGCGGCCTACGAGCAGTACTTC.